The 28 T cell receptor beta chains below all came from one sample that was sequenced in a study of blood T cells in healthy people across ages. Primed by a sample-barcoded 5' primer and a J-beta primer mix, a second PCR proceeded for about 6 to 12 cycles. Using its own MiXCR run on the 5' RACE reads, TCRdb lists one record per CDR3 protein. Of about 600,000 distinct CDR3 sequences in the sample, about 45% were seen once. Input material: blood. The receptor set was obtained from an elderly man in good health.

This clonotype has ten or more counts. CDR3 in amino acids: CASSRDTRWEQYF. CDR3 nucleotides: TGTGCCAGCAGTCGGGACACCCGCTGGGAGCAGTACTTC. The J gene is TRBJ2-7, the V gene TRBV6-5, with a possible D match to TRBD1 (6 bases). The CDR3 totals 13 residues. Germline values: CDR1 MNHEY, CDR2 SVGAGI. Trimming left V 5 bases short and J 7 bases short, with 15 bases between.

With regard to this clonotype: Compared with germline, one end of the junction differs, possibly owing to a read error. The chain couples TRBV6-2 or TRBV6-3 to TRBJ1-5, with 7 bases fitting TRBD1. This CDR3 is 15 amino acids long. Germline loops: CDR1 MNHEY, CDR2 SVGEGT. CDR3 sequence (DNA): TGTGCCAGCAGTCCCACTAGAGGGGGCAATCAACCCCAGCATTTT. Translated, it gives CASSPTRGGNQPQHF.

This clonotype has only a few counts. This sequence joins TRBV5-1 and TRBJ2-1, with D possibly matching TRBD2 (5 bases). Germline CDR1 and CDR2: SGHRS and YFSETQ. The CDR3 extends over 16 amino acids. Trimming took 4 bases from V and 4 from J, leaving 18 bases between them. This CDR3 is CASSLKDSGDYNEQFF. CDR3 DNA sequence: TGCGCCAGCAGCCTAAAGGACTCCGGGGATTACAATGAGCAGTTCTTC.

The rearrangement links TRBV5-1 to TRBJ2-4; D not certain. CDR3 size: 16 residues. Trimming took off 0 bases at V and 0 bases at J, with 10 bases between the two ends. Germline V lookup: CDR1 SGHRS, CDR2 YFSETQ. The CDR3 DNA is TGCGCCAGCAGCTTGGGCACCAACAGAGCCAAAAACATTCAGTACTTC. Translated: CASSLGTNRAKNIQYF.

V usage is TRBV7-9 and J usage is TRBJ1-2; D unresolved. Germline-derived CDR1 and CDR2 are SEHNR and FQNEAQ (reference sequence). CDR3 length equals 15 residues. The V end was cut by 5 bases, the J end by 6 bases, with 19 bases between. CDR3 DNA: TGTGCCAGCAGCCTAGATAGGTGGGGATCGCATGGCTACACCTTC. It yields the protein CASSLDRWGSHGYTF.

Worth noting for this clonotype: At one end, the junction sequence differs from germline, possibly due to a read error. V usage is TRBV12-3 or TRBV12-4 and J usage is TRBJ2-1; TRBD2 aligns across 8 bases. The CDR3 has 15 amino acids. CDR3 in amino acids: CTSSSGAGGYNEQFF. In DNA form, the CDR3 reads TGTACCAGCAGTTCCGGGGCGGGAGGATACAATGAGCAGTTCTTC.

This clonotype was seen only a few times. Just one base apart from a much larger clone, this may be a read error. The J gene is TRBJ2-5, the V gene TRBV6-5; D might be TRBD2 (7 bases). The V gene's germline CDR1 is MNHEY and CDR2 SVGAGI. The CDR3 is 14 amino acids. V gave up 6 bases and J gave up 11 bases, with 22 bases separating them. CDR3 DNA: TGTGCCAGCAGCCGCAAAGGGGGGGGGAATGAGCAGTACTTC. This gives the protein CASSRKGGGNEQYF.

The chain employs TRBV12-3 or TRBV12-4 and TRBJ1-1, with D maybe TRBD1 (5 bases). This CDR3 comprises 12 residues. V lost 6 bases to trimming and J lost 10 bases, with 15 bases between them. As DNA, the CDR3 is TGTGCCAGCAGGCGGGACTCGGGAGGAGCTTTCTTT. It is translated as CASRRDSGGAFF.

This clonotype has just a few counts. The chain recombines TRBV9 with TRBJ1-4; 8 bases are shared with TRBD1. Germline loops: CDR1 SGDLS, CDR2 YYNGEE. With 3 bases clipped from V and 8 bases from J, the junction kept 6 bases outside the gene matches. The CDR3 has 14 amino acids. The CDR3 DNA reads TGTGCCAGCAGCGGAGACAGGGGAAACGAAAAACTGTTTTTT. Its translation: CASSGDRGNEKLFF.

V is TRBV14 and J is TRBJ1-2; D is uncertain. Germline CDR1 and CDR2: SGHDN and FVKESK. Deletions cut 4 bases from V and 6 bases from J, with 9 bases between. The CDR3 sequence is 12 residues long. CDR3 nucleotides: TGTGCCAGCAGCCGTAAGTCCGATGGCTACACCTTC. Translated, it gives CASSRKSDGYTF. Full variable domain (rest looked up from reference TRBV14 and TRBJ1-2): EAGVTQFPSHSVIEKGQTVTLRCDPISGHDNLYWYRRVMGKEIKFLLHFVKESKQDESGMPNNRFLAERTGGTYSTLKVQPAELEDSGVYFCASSRKSDGYTFGSGTRLTVV.

The V gene is TRBV20-1, the J gene TRBJ2-1, with D unclear. V was trimmed by 6 bases and J by 4 bases, leaving 13 bases between them. This CDR3 contains 13 residues. Germline V lookup: CDR1 DFQATT, CDR2 SNEGSKA (reference sequence). As DNA, the CDR3 is TGCAGTGCGCCCAACCGACTTTACAATGAGCAGTTCTTC. This codes for CSAPNRLYNEQFF.

This rearrangement joins TRBV12-3 or TRBV12-4 to TRBJ2-1; 9 bases align to TRBD1. V gave up 2 bases and J gave up 0 bases; unmatched junction bases: 11. The CDR3 extends over 19 amino acids. The CDR3 is CASSLRDRAKGSSYNEQFF. The CDR3 coding sequence is TGTGCCAGCAGTTTAAGGGACAGGGCTAAAGGAAGCTCCTACAATGAGCAGTTCTTC.

Regarding this clonotype: The junction and the germline gene differ at one end; a read error may be behind it. This chain joins TRBV11-3 and TRBJ2-1; D is perhaps TRBD1 (5 bases). The CDR3 runs to 13 residues. Germline lookup yields CDR1 SGHNT and CDR2 YENEEA. The CDR3 loop reads CASSSVRDNEQFF. CDR3 in DNA: TGCGCCAGCAGCTCGGTCAGGGACAATGAGCAGTTCTTC.

The chain carries TRBV20-1 and TRBJ1-2; no definite D call. V dropped 0 bases and J dropped 5 bases, with 10 bases sitting between them. The CDR3 covers 13 residues. Germline CDR1 reads DFQATT; CDR2 reads SNEGSKA (reference sequence). For the CDR3, the DNA is TGCAGTGCTAGAGATCGTCACAAATATGGCTACACCTTC. It encodes CSARDRHKYGYTF.

The chain has TRBV20-1 and TRBJ2-7, with D possibly being TRBD2 (5 bases). This CDR3 has 15 residues. Germline lookup yields CDR1 DFQATT and CDR2 SNEGSKA (reference sequence). Trimming removed 3 bases from V and 0 bases from J, with 15 bases in between. The CDR3 bases are TGCAGTGCTAGTAGCGCACAGAGGAGCTCCTACGAGCAGTACTTC. It translates to CSASSAQRSSYEQYF.

About this clonotype itself: A much larger clone lies a single base off, so this may be a read error. The chain couples TRBV4-3 to TRBJ2-1; 8 bases fit TRBD1. The V gene's germline CDR1 is LGHNA and CDR2 YSLEER. Trimming took 0 bases from V and 13 from J; bases not matched to a gene: 11. The length of the CDR3 is 15 residues. CDR3 DNA sequence: TGCGCCAGCAGCCAAGAATGGCAGGGGGCAGAGACCCAGTTCTTC. It yields the protein CASSQEWQGAETQFF.

The V and J genes are TRBV6-5 and TRBJ2-2; 8 nucleotides agree with TRBD2. This CDR3 region has 16 residues. Losses at the gene ends were 6 bases for V and 5 bases for J; bases not matched to a gene: 11. The germline V gene has CDR1 MNHEY and CDR2 SVGAGI. The CDR3: CASRRVRGGRTGELFF. The CDR3 bases are TGTGCCAGCAGACGTGTCCGGGGGGGGCGTACCGGGGAGCTGTTTTTT.

CDR3 in amino acids: CASSHPVYRYNEQFF. For the CDR3, the DNA is TGTGCCAGCAGCCACCCCGTGTATAGATACAATGAGCAGTTCTTC. The chain joins TRBV6-2 or TRBV6-3 to TRBJ2-1; no firm D call. Germline values: CDR1 MNHEY, CDR2 SVGEGT. Trimming took 6 bases from V and 4 from J, leaving 16 bases between them. The CDR3 is 15 amino acids.

The chain couples TRBV12-3 or TRBV12-4 to TRBJ1-1, with no clear D. The CDR3 spans 13 residues. Trimming removed 4 bases from V and 2 bases from J, with 8 bases in between. CDR3 nucleotide sequence: TGTGCCAGCAGTTCCCTTTCAAACACTGAAGCTTTCTTT. Translating gives CASSSLSNTEAFF.

As to this clonotype: Compared with germline, one end of the junction differs, possibly owing to a read error. The chain couples TRBV7-9 to TRBJ2-7; D is uncertain. Per the germline V gene, CDR1 is SEHNR and CDR2 is FQNEAQ (reference sequence). The CDR3 is made up of 13 amino acids. The CDR3: CASSSPLAYGQYF. The DNA of the CDR3 is TGTGCCAGCAGTTCCCCCTTGGCCTACGGGCAGTACTTC.

In the case of this clonotype: The junction departs from the called germline gene at one end, perhaps through a read error. The chain uses TRBV20-1 and TRBJ2-5; D is possibly TRBD2 (5 bases). The end of the DNA is better explained by TRBJ2-7, so the J call may be wrong. Per the germline V gene, CDR1 is DFQATT and CDR2 is SNEGSKA (reference sequence). This CDR3 has 11 amino acids. CDR3 in amino acids: CSARAASEQYF. In DNA form, the CDR3 reads TGCAGTGCAAGAGCGGCCAGCGAGCAGTACTTC.

This chain connects TRBV3-1 to TRBJ2-1, with a possible D match to TRBD2 (5 bases). The CDR3 contains 13 residues. Trimming took off 4 bases at V and 9 bases at J, with 13 bases between the two ends. Germline CDR1 LGHDT, CDR2 YNNKEL (reference sequence). CDR3 amino acids: CASSPPGYGEQFF. CDR3 coding DNA: TGTGCCAGCAGCCCCCCGGGATATGGTGAGCAGTTCTTC.

The V gene is TRBV27, the J gene TRBJ2-3; 12 bases agree with TRBD2. Germline-derived CDR1 and CDR2 are MNHEY and SMNVEV (reference sequence). This CDR3 contains 16 residues. The trim removed 6 bases at V and 5 bases at J, leaving 9 bases unmatched. This CDR3 is CASSLLAGGPIDTQYF. For the CDR3, the DNA is TGTGCCAGCAGCCTCCTAGCGGGGGGGCCTATAGATACGCAGTATTTT.

This CDR3 is CAISAAGTSGNNEQFF. CDR3 DNA: TGTGCCATCAGTGCCGCCGGGACTAGCGGAAACAATGAGCAGTTCTTC. The J gene is TRBJ2-1, the V gene TRBV10-3; 11 bases map to TRBD2. Per the germline V gene, CDR1 is ENHRY and CDR2 is SYGVKD. CDR3 length: 16 amino acids. The J segment lost 5 bases and the V segment lost 4 bases, leaving 7 bases of the junction unmatched.

The J gene is TRBJ2-2, the V gene TRBV15; tentative D call: TRBD2 (5 bases). Per the germline V gene, CDR1 is LNHNV and CDR2 is YYDKDF (reference sequence). Trimming removed 5 bases from V and 4 bases from J, with 5 bases in between. The CDR3 extends over 12 amino acids. CDR3 in DNA: TGTGCCACCAGCGAGGGCACCGGGGAGCTGTTTTTT. Translating gives CATSEGTGELFF.

This chain links TRBV20-1 with TRBJ2-5; 7 bases agree with TRBD2. Germline V gene lookup returns CDR1 DFQATT and CDR2 SNEGSKA (reference sequence). This CDR3 region has 16 residues. After removal of 0 bases from V and 0 bases from J, the junction contained 7 bases not matched to a gene. CDR3 residues: CSARDREGGNQETQYF. DNA for the CDR3: TGCAGTGCTAGAGATAGGGAGGGAGGCAACCAAGAGACCCAGTACTTC.

V usage is TRBV9 and J usage is TRBJ2-1; D is ambiguous. Trimming left V 4 bases short and J 4 bases short, with 9 bases between. Germline V gene sequence: CDR1 SGDLS, CDR2 YYNGEE. There are 13 residues in the CDR3. As DNA, the CDR3 is TGTGCCAGCAGCATCACGGAGTACAATGAGCAGTTCTTC. Its translation: CASSITEYNEQFF.

The J gene is TRBJ1-6, the V gene TRBV18; tentative D call: TRBD1 (6 bases). Between the trimmed V and J ends, which lost 1 base and 7 bases, there was a span of 11 bases. This CDR3 is built from 15 residues. CDR1 KGHSH and CDR2 LQKENI come from the germline V gene. CDR3 sequence: CASSPQSGENSPLHF. CDR3 DNA: TGTGCCAGCTCACCACAATCAGGGGAGAATTCACCCCTCCACTTT.